The clone carrying this TCR beta chain was counted only a few times. Per the germline V gene, CDR1 is MNHEY and CDR2 is SVGAGI. This CDR3 contains 15 residues. With V trimmed by 5 bases and J by 0 bases, 3 bases remained unmatched. This specimen belongs to a study of identical twins. TCRdb re-derived calls from the 5' RACE reads in MiXCR, one entry per CDR3 protein. The data contain about 1.7 million distinct CDR3 sequences, roughly a third of them singletons. The sequenced material came from cord blood. This chain uses TRBV6-5 with TRBJ2-7; TRBD2 aligns across 11 bases. This receptor was identified in a newborn girl in good health. CDR3 in DNA: TGTGCCAGCAGTAAGGGACTAGCGGACTCCTACGAGCAGTACTTC. This codes for CASSKGLADSYEQYF.